This T cell receptor beta chain came from a study of blood T cells in healthy people across ages. CDR3 size: 12 residues. J gave up 14 bases and V 6 bases, and 6 bases lay outside the gene matches. CDR1 and CDR2 from the germline V gene are MNHEY and SVGAGI. Points from the study as a whole: TCR beta diversity per million T cells fell roughly linearly with age.

Primers used in a second PCR of roughly 7 to 12 cycles were a sample-barcoded 5' primer and a J-beta primer mix. Every cDNA was tagged by a template-switch adaptor with 12 random nucleotides. Every sample returned 2.5 million or more CDR3-containing paired-end reads. One entry per CDR3 protein, called by TCRdb with MiXCR from the 5' RACE reads. The sample lists about 1,500,000 distinct CDR3 sequences, 42% occurring once. As for this clonotype: Its antigen remains unidentified.

Sequenced input: blood. The sequence was collected from a woman aged 18-29 years in good health. The chain employs TRBV6-5 and TRBJ2-1; TRBD2 agrees at 11 bases. This CDR3 reads CASSAGLAVKFF. As DNA, the CDR3 is TGTGCCAGCAGCGCGGGACTAGCGGTAAAGTTCTTC.